The 10 T cell receptor beta chains listed next were all sequenced from one sample in a study of T cell repertoires in cytomegalovirus infection. Their antigens remain unidentified. TCRdb re-analysed the reads in MiXCR, keeping a single row per CDR3 protein. The sample yields approximately 910,000 distinct CDR3 sequences, about a third seen once. The source was cultured CD8+ T cells from PBMCs, collected from culture after CMV antigen stimulation. Source of these receptors: a human donor in good health (CMV status not recorded). Some clones in this sample may be carry-over from other donors' samples.

This chain joins TRBV19 and TRBJ1-6; D is ambiguous. This CDR3 has 12 residues. Germline CDR1 and CDR2: LNHDA and SQIVND (reference sequence). V dropped 5 bases and J dropped 9 bases, with 8 bases sitting between them. The CDR3 DNA reads as TGTGCCAGTAGTCCGACGGGTTCACCCCTCCACTTT. Its protein product is CASSPTGSPLHF.

Ten or more counts support this clonotype. The gene calls are TRBV7-9 and TRBJ2-5, with TRBD1 matching over 7 bases. The CDR3 is made up of 16 amino acids. CDR1 and CDR2 from the germline V gene are SEHNR and FQNEAQ (reference sequence). The V segment lost 5 bases and the J segment 3 bases; nucleotides outside the gene matches: 12. The CDR3 coding sequence is TGTGCCAGCAGCCAAACCCGACAGGGAGCCAAAGAGACCCAGTACTTC. Translating it yields CASSQTRQGAKETQYF.

This clonotype was recorded at least ten times. The chain is built from TRBV7-9 and TRBJ2-5, with 7 bases lining up with TRBD1. Per germline, CDR1 SEHNR and CDR2 FQNEAQ (reference sequence). This CDR3 is 15 amino acids long. The junction had 5 bases not matched to a gene; V was cut back by 3 bases and J by 1 base. The CDR3 sequence is CASSLAGGRQETQYF. The CDR3 DNA is TGTGCCAGCAGCTTGGCAGGGGGACGCCAAGAGACCCAGTACTTC.

The V call is TRBV27, the J call TRBJ2-3; 7 positions match TRBD2. The trim removed 7 bases at V and 2 bases at J, leaving 9 bases unmatched. The CDR3 extends over 15 amino acids. CDR1 and CDR2 from the germline V gene are MNHEY and SMNVEV (reference sequence). DNA for the CDR3: TGTGCCAGCAAAGTTGCGGGACTACTCACAGATACGCAGTATTTT. It codes for CASKVAGLLTDTQYF.

This clonotype occurred a few times. The junction differs from germline at one of its ends, possibly a read error. J is TRBJ2-7 and V is TRBV7-9, with 10 bases lining up with TRBD2. In germline, CDR1 is SEHNR, CDR2 FQNEAQ (reference sequence). The CDR3 sequence is 12 residues long. The CDR3 sequence: CASSLVGTSDTF. As DNA, the CDR3 is TGTGCCAGCAGCTTAGTCGGGACTAGCGACACCTTC.

This clonotype is labeled medium-sized (0.01 to 0.1%). The chain couples TRBV10-3 to TRBJ1-1; 8 bases are shared with TRBD1. The V and J ends lost 2 bases and 0 bases, in that order; junction bases with no gene match: 2. Germline V gene data show CDR1 as ENHRY and CDR2 as SYGVKD. CDR3 length: 15 amino acids. CDR3 bases: TGTGCCATCAGTGAGGGACAGGGATTGAACACTGAAGCTTTCTTT. Its protein product is CAISEGQGLNTEAFF.

The chain uses TRBV7-8 and TRBJ2-7; no reliable D call. Between the trimmed V and J ends, which lost 3 bases and 4 bases, there was a span of 13 bases. Germline CDR1 is SGHVS and CDR2 is FQNEAQ. The CDR3 length is 14 residues. In nucleotides, the CDR3 is TGTGCCAGCAGCTTCGGCGGTGGAGTTTACGAGCAGTACGTC. Amino acids: CASSFGGGVYEQYV.

V and J are TRBV2 and TRBJ2-1; 7 nucleotides match TRBD2. CDR3 length equals 15 residues. With V trimmed by 3 bases and J by 4 bases, 6 bases remained unmatched. Germline lookup yields CDR1 SNHLY and CDR2 FYNNEI. The CDR3 here is CASSEGGALYNEQFF. The DNA of the CDR3 is TGTGCCAGCAGTGAGGGAGGGGCCCTGTACAATGAGCAGTTCTTC.

The J gene is TRBJ2-5, the V gene TRBV9, with D perhaps TRBD1 (5 bases). Trimming took 0 bases from V and 2 from J, leaving 14 bases between them. This CDR3 region has 16 residues. CDR1 is SGDLS, CDR2 YYNGEE, per germline. DNA of the CDR3: TGTGCCAGCAGCGTAGGAAACAGGCCAAATCAAGAGACCCAGTACTTC. Its protein product is CASSVGNRPNQETQYF.

This clonotype has a handful of counts. The chain links TRBV7-2 to TRBJ2-7; possibly TRBD1 for D (5 bases). Germline lookup yields CDR1 SGHTA and CDR2 FQGNSA. The CDR3 is 15 amino acids. Trimming cost V 3 bases and J 3 bases, with 15 bases left between them. CDR3 sequence (DNA): TGTGCCAGCAGCTTTTGGGGCGCTGATAACTACGAGCAGTACTTC. Its protein product is CASSFWGADNYEQYF.